This T cell receptor beta chain is from a study of blood T cell repertoires in COVID-19. Across the study: Spain, Italy and the United States supplied samples that represented acute and convalescent COVID-19. PBMCs, B-cell-depleted T cells, or T cells were the source of the cDNA or gDNA that made up the material.

Germline trimming cut 3 bases from V and 7 bases from J; bases unmatched to any gene: 9. The germline V gene has CDR1 KGHSH and CDR2 LQKENI. The CDR3 totals 17 residues. In the authors' workflow: Counts of nucleated cells, estimated from reference gene primer amplification, were obtained. Generated by immunoSEQ multiplex PCR, the TCRdb table keeps only in-frame clones and is missing some. V and J calls and clone size follow that table, whereas D and trimming were derived from the DNA. The sample yields about 230,000 clones, roughly 88% seen once. Sequenced sample: peripheral blood. This sequence joins TRBV18 and TRBJ2-1, with TRBD2 matching over 13 bases. The sequence was collected from a man aged 35 to 55 with acute or convalescent COVID-19. CDR3 sequence reads: CASSPIGLAGALNEQFF. CDR3 nucleotide sequence: TGTGCCAGCTCACCTATTGGACTAGCGGGGGCCCTAAATGAGCAGTTCTTC. Full variable domain (outside the CDR3, taken from reference TRBV18 and TRBJ2-1): NAGVMQNPRHLVRRRGQEARLRCSPMKGHSHVYWYRQLPEEGLKFMVYLQKENIIDESGMPKERFSAEFPKEGPSILRIQQVVRGDSAAYFCASSPIGLAGALNEQFFGPGTRLTVL.